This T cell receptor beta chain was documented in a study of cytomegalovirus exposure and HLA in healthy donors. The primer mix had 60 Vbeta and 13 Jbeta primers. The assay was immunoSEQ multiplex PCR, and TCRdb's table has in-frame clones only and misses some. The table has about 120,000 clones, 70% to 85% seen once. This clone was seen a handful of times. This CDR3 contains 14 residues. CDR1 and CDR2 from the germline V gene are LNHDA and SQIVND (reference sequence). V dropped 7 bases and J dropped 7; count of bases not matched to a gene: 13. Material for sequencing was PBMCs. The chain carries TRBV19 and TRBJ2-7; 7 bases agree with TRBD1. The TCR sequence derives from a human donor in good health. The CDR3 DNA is TGTGCCAGTACGAGGGACAGCCCCCAGGGAGAGCAGTACTTC. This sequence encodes CASTRDSPQGEQYF.